This T cell receptor beta chain was observed in a study of response to subunit inactivated influenza vaccine. This clonotype was counted at least ten times. A single record per CDR3 protein comes from TCRdb applying MiXCR to the RT-PCR reads. This table holds about 620,000 distinct CDR3 sequences, over 9% found once. The ends were cut back, 1 base at V and 4 bases at J, with 6 bases in the middle. Germline values: CDR1 SGHVS, CDR2 FQNEAQ. There are 13 residues in the CDR3. This sample also appeared in a second study, on T cells expressing NK-cell markers. That source notes: Libraries used 5'RACE template switching adding universal primer site and UMIs.

The chain has TRBV7-8 and TRBJ2-3, with a weak D call TRBD2 (6 bases). Source: PBMCs from blood, taken on the day of vaccination. The receptor was derived from a man aged 50-59 years who received an inactivated influenza vaccine. The DNA for the CDR3 is TGTGCCAGCAGCTTAGGGGGGGCAGATACGCAGTATTTT. Amino acid sequence: CASSLGGADTQYF.